Following are 25 T cell receptor beta chains from one sample sequenced in a study of cytomegalovirus exposure and HLA in healthy donors. 13 Jbeta primers and 60 Vbeta primers were used for the PCR. Some clones are missing from TCRdb's copy, which holds only in-frame ones; the method was immunoSEQ multiplex PCR. The sample has 150,000 to 200,000 clones, 65% to 85% seen once. Material for sequencing was PBMCs. The receptors originated from a man in his fifties or sixties in good health and CMV-seronegative.

The genes are TRBV7-8 and TRBJ2-7; D is unclear. V was shortened by 5 bases and J by 1 base, with 3 bases between the two germline ends. The CDR3 consists of 11 residues. CDR1 is SGHVS and CDR2 is FQNEAQ in the germline V gene. The chain's CDR3 is CASSTSYEQYF. CDR3 coding DNA: TGTGCCAGCAGCACATCCTACGAGCAGTACTTC.

The gene calls are TRBV28 and TRBJ1-2, with a tentative D call TRBD1 (6 bases). The CDR3 contains 13 residues. Germline V CDR1 and CDR2: MDHEN, SYDVKM. Trimming shortened V by 3 bases and J by 5 bases, and 10 bases separated the two germline ends. DNA for the CDR3: TGTGCCAGCAGTTTGGCCCAGGGGTATGGCTACACCTTC. Translation gives CASSLAQGYGYTF.

This clone was found a few times. V and J are TRBV5-4 and TRBJ2-3; 11 bases match TRBD2. This CDR3 comprises 15 residues. The V gene end was trimmed by 4 bases and the J gene end by 1 base; junction bases not matched to a gene: 2. Germline CDR1 and CDR2: SGHNT and YYREEE (reference sequence). The CDR3 loop is CASSPGLAGTDTQYF. As DNA, the CDR3 is TGTGCCAGCAGCCCGGGACTAGCGGGCACAGATACGCAGTATTTT.

In this sample, this clone turned up a few times. The chain couples TRBV5-1 to TRBJ2-1, with D hard to call. The CDR3 covers 15 residues. Trimming removed 0 bases at V and 2 bases at J, with 9 bases between. Germline assignment: CDR1 SGHRS and CDR2 YFSETQ. DNA for the CDR3: TGCGCCAGCAGCTTGGTTATAGATGCCTACAATGAGCAGTTCTTC. Its translation is CASSLVIDAYNEQFF.

The count of this clone is one. The CDR3 spells CAISAYRANEQFF. The CDR3, as DNA: TGTGCCATCAGTGCGTACAGGGCCAATGAGCAGTTCTTC. The chain is built from TRBV10-3 and TRBJ2-1, with D tentatively TRBD1 (6 bases). Trimming removed 4 bases at V and 6 bases at J, with 10 bases between. CDR3 length: 13 amino acids. Germline-derived CDR1 and CDR2 are ENHRY and SYGVKD.

This clone was seen only once. The chain joins TRBV19 to TRBJ2-5; D possibly corresponds to TRBD2 (5 bases). V was pared by 6 bases and J by 2 bases, with 13 bases between. The CDR3 totals 14 residues. Germline V gene lookup returns CDR1 LNHDA and CDR2 SQIVND (reference sequence). This CDR3 is CASSEAGRQETQYF. CDR3 in DNA: TGTGCCAGTAGCGAGGCGGGCAGACAAGAGACCCAGTACTTC.

J is TRBJ2-7 and V is TRBV4-1, with D perhaps TRBD2 (6 bases). The V and J ends lost 0 bases and 7 bases respectively, with 13 bases between them. The CDR3 covers 14 residues. Germline V gene data show CDR1 as MGHRA and CDR2 as YSYEKL. The chain's CDR3 is CASSQDAGPSEQYF. As DNA, the CDR3 is TGCGCCAGCAGCCAAGATGCGGGGCCGTCTGAGCAGTACTTC.

The chain is built from TRBV4-3 and TRBJ2-6, with 8 bases lining up with TRBD1. This CDR3 contains 20 residues. V was clipped by 3 bases and J by 2 bases; unmatched bases: 15. Germline CDR1 is LGHNA and CDR2 is YSLEER. This CDR3 is CASSHPDYRDRFTGANVLTF. CDR3 DNA: TGCGCCAGCAGCCACCCAGATTACCGGGACAGGTTCACTGGGGCCAACGTCCTGACTTTC.

In this sample, this clone turned up once. The gene calls are TRBV28 and TRBJ1-5; D possibly corresponds to TRBD1 (6 bases). Trimming took 7 bases from V and 3 from J, leaving 10 bases between them. Germline V gene sequence: CDR1 MDHEN, CDR2 SYDVKM. The CDR3 is made up of 13 amino acids. The CDR3 sequence: CASTTGLNQPQHF. CDR3 bases: TGTGCCAGCACCACAGGGCTCAATCAGCCCCAGCATTTT.

Here the CDR3 DNA reads TGTGCCAGCAGCCGACAGGGGGTCTCACCCCTCCACTTT. Amino acid sequence: CASSRQGVSPLHF. The chain employs TRBV6-7 and TRBJ1-6, with TRBD1 matching over 9 bases. TRBV6-7 is an ORF, and what it does is uncertain. This CDR3 has 13 residues. J gave up 10 bases and V 6 bases, and 4 bases lay outside the gene matches.

With respect to this clone: Other DNA variants within this sample encode the same CDR3. This chain uses TRBV10-3 with TRBJ2-7, with TRBD1 matching over 7 bases. Germline V gene sequence: CDR1 ENHRY, CDR2 SYGVKD. The CDR3 extends over 12 amino acids. V was clipped by 9 bases and J by 2 bases; unmatched bases: 4. CDR3 region: CAIRDSPYEQYF. The CDR3 DNA reads as TGTGCCATACGGGACAGTCCCTACGAGCAGTACTTC.

This chain uses TRBV5-1 with TRBJ1-2; D is perhaps TRBD1 (6 bases). There are 14 residues in the CDR3. The germline V gene encodes CDR1 SGHRS and CDR2 YFSETQ. Trimming removed 3 bases from V and 7 bases from J, with 16 bases in between. CDR3: CASSYLNRAGGYTF. In nucleotides, the CDR3 is TGCGCCAGCAGCTACCTTAACAGGGCTGGTGGCTACACCTTC.

This rearrangement joins TRBV5-6 to TRBJ2-4; TRBD1 matches at 9 bases. V was pared by 4 bases and J by 9 bases, with 14 bases of the junction left unmatched. In germline, CDR1 is SGHDT, CDR2 YYEEEE. This CDR3 contains 16 residues. CDR3 sequence reads: CASSGWDREDWTIQYF. As DNA, the CDR3 is TGTGCCAGCAGCGGATGGGACAGGGAGGACTGGACCATTCAGTACTTC.

The chain couples TRBV19 to TRBJ2-1, with 7 bases that match TRBD2. In germline, CDR1 is LNHDA, CDR2 SQIVND (reference sequence). J was trimmed by 2 bases and V by 1 base; bases with no gene match: 5. This CDR3 comprises 16 residues. In DNA form, the CDR3 reads TGTGCCAGTAGTATAGCCGGGGAGGGACCCTACAATGAGCAGTTCTTC. It yields the protein CASSIAGEGPYNEQFF.

V gene TRBV6-6 combines with J gene TRBJ2-7; D is undetermined. The CDR3 spans 12 residues. Trimming removed 4 bases at V and 3 bases at J, with 7 bases between. Per germline, CDR1 MNHNY and CDR2 SVGAGI (reference sequence). DNA for the CDR3: TGTGCCAGCAGTTCTAAGAACTACGAGCAGTACTTC. Translating it yields CASSSKNYEQYF.

The chain links TRBV5-1 to TRBJ1-2, with D uncertain. The CDR3 sequence is 13 residues long. Germline CDR1 SGHRS, CDR2 YFSETQ. V lost 4 bases, J lost 2 bases, and 9 bases lay in between. The chain's CDR3 is CASSPTRNYGYTF. The CDR3 DNA reads as TGCGCCAGCAGCCCCACCAGAAACTATGGCTACACCTTC.

V gene TRBV11-2 combines with J gene TRBJ2-1; 12 bases match TRBD2. V gave up 8 bases and J gave up 15 bases; unmatched junction bases: 14. CDR1 and CDR2 (germline): SGHAT, FQNNGV. The CDR3 has 14 amino acids. The CDR3 DNA is TGTGCCAGCTCCAGACTAGCGGGGGCCCCCGGTCGGTTCTTC. Protein: CASSRLAGAPGRFF.

The V and J genes are TRBV25-1 and TRBJ1-6; D may be TRBD1 (6 bases). The germline V and J ends were trimmed by 5 bases and 6 bases, with 14 bases remaining between them. CDR1 is MGHDK, CDR2 SYGVNS, per germline. The CDR3 has 15 residues. The CDR3 sequence is CASSWQGLGNSPLHF. In DNA, the CDR3 is TGTGCCAGCAGTTGGCAGGGGCTTGGTAATTCACCCCTCCACTTT.

The chain recombines TRBV11-2 with TRBJ1-3, with 8 bases lining up with TRBD1. V lost 3 bases, J lost 4 bases, and 5 bases stayed unmatched. The CDR3 is 15 residues long. In germline, CDR1 is SGHAT, CDR2 FQNNGV. In nucleotides, the CDR3 is TGTGCCAGCAGCTTCGACAGGGGAGCGGGAAACACCATATATTTT. This codes for CASSFDRGAGNTIYF.

V gene TRBV6-1 combines with J gene TRBJ1-3, with D possibly being TRBD1 (5 bases). The germline V gene has CDR1 MNHNS and CDR2 SASEGT. The V gene lost 6 bases and the J gene lost 4 bases, with 10 bases spanning the gap. The CDR3 spans 13 residues. The CDR3 spells CASRQGGGNTIYF. CDR3 DNA sequence: TGTGCCAGCAGGCAGGGTGGAGGAAACACCATATATTTT.

V usage is TRBV18 and J usage is TRBJ1-5; D might be TRBD1 (6 bases). The germline V gene encodes CDR1 KGHSH and CDR2 LQKENI. V was pared by 3 bases and J by 5 bases, with 11 bases between. The CDR3 is 14 amino acids. This CDR3 reads CASSPVAGDQPQHF. Written as DNA, the CDR3 is TGTGCCAGCTCACCTGTAGCAGGGGATCAGCCCCAGCATTTT.

The chain uses TRBV7-9 and TRBJ1-5, with D maybe TRBD1 (5 bases). Trimming shortened V by 0 bases and J by 4 bases, and 7 bases separated the two germline ends. Germline values: CDR1 SEHNR, CDR2 FQNEAQ (reference sequence). The CDR3 contains 14 residues. The CDR3 spells CASSLAGANQPQHF. The CDR3 DNA is TGTGCCAGCAGCTTAGCAGGGGCAAATCAGCCCCAGCATTTT.

V usage is TRBV28 and J usage is TRBJ1-4; D remains ambiguous. The CDR3 loop spans 18 amino acids. Between the trimmed V and J ends, which lost 5 bases and 5 bases, there was a span of 24 bases. Germline CDR1 MDHEN, CDR2 SYDVKM. In DNA, the CDR3 is TGTGCCAGCAGTCTCCCCCCAAATTGGGAGCGTGGGAATGAAAAACTGTTTTTT. This encodes CASSLPPNWERGNEKLFF.

The chain is built from TRBV9 and TRBJ2-2; no clear D gene. V was pared by 7 bases and J by 0 bases, with 13 bases between. This CDR3 spans 15 amino acids. Per the germline V gene, CDR1 is SGDLS and CDR2 is YYNGEE. CDR3 residues: CASSQYGANTGELFF. CDR3 nucleotide sequence: TGTGCCAGCTCTCAATACGGTGCGAACACCGGGGAGCTGTTTTTT.

The chain links TRBV11-3 to TRBJ2-3; D may be TRBD2 (5 bases). CDR1 and CDR2 (germline): SGHNT, YENEEA. The CDR3 contains 15 residues. Trimming cost V 5 bases and J 4 bases, with 16 bases left between them. The CDR3 nucleotides are TGTGCCAGCAGCCTTCGGGGTCTAGTTTCAGATACGCAGTATTTT. This gives the protein CASSLRGLVSDTQYF.